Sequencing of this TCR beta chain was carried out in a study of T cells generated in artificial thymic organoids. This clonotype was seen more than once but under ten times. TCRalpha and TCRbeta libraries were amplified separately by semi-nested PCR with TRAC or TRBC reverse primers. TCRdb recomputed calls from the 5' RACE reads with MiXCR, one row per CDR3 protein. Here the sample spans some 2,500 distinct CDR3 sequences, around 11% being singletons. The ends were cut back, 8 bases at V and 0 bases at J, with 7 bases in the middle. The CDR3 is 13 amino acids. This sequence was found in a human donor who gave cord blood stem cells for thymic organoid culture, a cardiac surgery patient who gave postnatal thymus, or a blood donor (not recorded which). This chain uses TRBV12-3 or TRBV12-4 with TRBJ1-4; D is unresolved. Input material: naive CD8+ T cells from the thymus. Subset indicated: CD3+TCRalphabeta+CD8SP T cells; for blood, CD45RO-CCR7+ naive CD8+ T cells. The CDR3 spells CASRGATNEKLFF. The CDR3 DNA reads TGTGCCAGCCGGGGTGCAACTAATGAAAAACTGTTTTTT.